The clone carrying this T cell receptor beta chain has only a few counts. The antigen is not known. Via MiXCR, TCRdb re-called the RT-PCR reads, giving one row per CDR3 protein. The sample lists 650,000 to 700,000 distinct CDR3 sequences, approximately 14% seen once, with 11% in the top ten. The V and J ends lost 1 base and 5 bases, in that order; junction bases with no gene match: 8. Per germline, CDR1 KGHDR and CDR2 SFDVKD. This CDR3 is built from 16 residues. The sample comes from a study of response to subunit inactivated influenza vaccine. Study-wide findings and caveats: Authors suggested seasonal influenza vaccinations each recruit few new T cells.

The J gene is TRBJ2-3, the V gene TRBV24-1; TRBD1 matches 7 bases. This specimen was PBMCs from blood, taken approximately 13 days after vaccination. This clonotype was sampled from a man aged 50-59 years who received an inactivated influenza vaccine. The CDR3 sequence is CATSDFSSAGGDTQYF. The CDR3 DNA reads as TGTGCCACCAGTGATTTCTCGTCGGCAGGGGGAGATACGCAGTATTTT.